This TCR beta chain derives from a study of shared clonotypes between healthy human individuals. The method was immunoSEQ multiplex PCR; TCRdb's version includes in-frame clones alone and lacks a portion of them. Of about a million clones in the sample, 65% to 80% were seen once. The germline CDR1 and CDR2 sequences are SGHVS and FQNEAQ. Trimming removed 2 bases from V and 5 bases from J, with 18 bases in between. CDR3 length: 16 residues. For this clone: Antigen: not known.

General study points: Incomplete sequencing of sorted subsets was indicated by rarefaction despite large depth.

This clonotype was sampled from a man younger than 35 in good health. Sequencing input: memory CD4+ T cells sorted from blood. Subset meaning: CD45RA-negative fraction. The chain uses TRBV7-8 and TRBJ1-1; D unclear. The CDR3 nucleotides are TGTGCCAGCAGCTTAAGTACCCCATCAACGGGGACTGAAGCTTTCTTT. This codes for CASSLSTPSTGTEAFF.